This T cell receptor beta chain stems from a study of chemoradiotherapy in HPV16-positive cancers. Data came from immunoSEQ multiplex PCR; TCRdb stores just in-frame clones and leaves some out. The sample lists around 30,000 clones, roughly nine tenths occurring once. Germline CDR1 ENHRY, CDR2 SYGVKD. V was pared by 10 bases and J by 4 bases, with 19 bases between. CDR3 length: 14 amino acids. Material: blood, obtained from a patient who underwent chemoradiotherapy. The V gene is TRBV10-3, the J gene TRBJ1-1, with no clear D. The sequence was obtained from a human donor with HPV-associated anogenital cancer. DNA for the CDR3: TGTGCCACCGAATCTGGCCGGCTCAGCACTGAAGCTTTCTTT. Its protein is CATESGRLSTEAFF.